This TCR beta chain was obtained from a study of cytomegalovirus exposure and HLA in healthy donors. Each donor's status was that of a healthy bone marrow donor. These donors counted as nominally healthy when sampled, but unrecorded immune exposures were likely. Broader study findings: Across all donors, roughly uniform sequencing depth was an assumption of the presence/absence analyses. An Asian-associated ancestry cluster reportedly showed fewer N-insertions than the roughly 670-donor mean in a later analysis.

13 Jbeta primers and 60 Vbeta primers were used for the PCR. Sequencing was performed with immunoSEQ multiplex PCR; in TCRdb, only in-frame clones are kept and a portion is missing. The sample lists 95,000 to 150,000 clones, 78% seen once, with roughly 11% in the top ten. This CDR3 comprises 17 residues. CDR1 is MNHEY, CDR2 SMNVEV, per germline (reference sequence). The trim removed 3 bases at V and 2 bases at J, leaving 10 bases unmatched. On this clone itself: Its antigen is currently unknown.

The sample was PBMCs. This chain uses TRBV27 with TRBJ2-3; 8 bases map to TRBD1. This clonotype originated in a man under 40 in good health and CMV-seropositive. The CDR3, as DNA: TGTGCCAGCAGTTTCCTCGGACAGGGTGGGGACACAGATACGCAGTATTTT. Residues: CASSFLGQGGDTDTQYF.